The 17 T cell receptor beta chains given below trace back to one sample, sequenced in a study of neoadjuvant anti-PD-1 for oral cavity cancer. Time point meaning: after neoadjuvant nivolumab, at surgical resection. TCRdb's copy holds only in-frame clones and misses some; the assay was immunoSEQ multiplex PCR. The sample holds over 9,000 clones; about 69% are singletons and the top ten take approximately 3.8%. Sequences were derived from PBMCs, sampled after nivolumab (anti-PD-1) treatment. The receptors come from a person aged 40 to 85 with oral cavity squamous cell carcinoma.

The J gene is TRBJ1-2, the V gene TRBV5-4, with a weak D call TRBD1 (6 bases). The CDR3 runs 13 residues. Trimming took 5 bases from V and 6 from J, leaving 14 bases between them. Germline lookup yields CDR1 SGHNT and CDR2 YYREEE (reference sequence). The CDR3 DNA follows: TGTGCCAGCAGGTATGGGGGCAGCGATGGCTACACCTTC. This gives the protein CASRYGGSDGYTF.

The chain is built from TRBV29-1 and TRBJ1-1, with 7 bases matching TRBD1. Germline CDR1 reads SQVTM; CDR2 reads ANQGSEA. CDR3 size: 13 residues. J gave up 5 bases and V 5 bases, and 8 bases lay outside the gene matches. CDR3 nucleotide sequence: TGCAGCGTTCACAGGGGTAAGACTACTGAAGCTTTCTTT. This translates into CSVHRGKTTEAFF.

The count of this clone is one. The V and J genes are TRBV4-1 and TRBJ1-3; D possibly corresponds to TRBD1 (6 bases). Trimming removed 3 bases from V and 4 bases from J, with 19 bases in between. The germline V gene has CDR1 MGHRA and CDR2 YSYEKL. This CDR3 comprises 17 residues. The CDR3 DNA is TGCGCCAGCAGCCAGCGGCCCACGGGGGCTGACGGAAACACCATATATTTT. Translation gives CASSQRPTGADGNTIYF.

CDR3 in amino acids: CASSPRTLGASGFYF. The CDR3 DNA is TGTGCCAGCAGCCCTCGTACTCTTGGGGCTAGCGGGTTTTATTTT. The chain recombines TRBV9 with TRBJ2-3, with TRBD2 matching over 8 bases. CDR1 and CDR2 (germline): SGDLS, YYNGEE. The CDR3 runs 15 residues. J was trimmed by 15 bases and V by 4 bases; bases with no gene match: 19.

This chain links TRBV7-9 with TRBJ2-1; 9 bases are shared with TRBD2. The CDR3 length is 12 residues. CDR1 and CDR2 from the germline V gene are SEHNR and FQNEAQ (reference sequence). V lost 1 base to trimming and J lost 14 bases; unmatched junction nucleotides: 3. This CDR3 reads CASSLDQREEFF. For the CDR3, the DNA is TGTGCCAGCAGCTTAGATCAGCGGGAGGAGTTCTTC.

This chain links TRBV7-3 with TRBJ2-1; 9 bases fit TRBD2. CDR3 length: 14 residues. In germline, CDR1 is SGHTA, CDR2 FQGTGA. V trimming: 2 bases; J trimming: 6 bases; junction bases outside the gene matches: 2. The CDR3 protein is CASSLGLASNEQFF. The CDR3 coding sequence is TGTGCCAGCAGCTTAGGACTAGCGAGCAATGAGCAGTTCTTC.

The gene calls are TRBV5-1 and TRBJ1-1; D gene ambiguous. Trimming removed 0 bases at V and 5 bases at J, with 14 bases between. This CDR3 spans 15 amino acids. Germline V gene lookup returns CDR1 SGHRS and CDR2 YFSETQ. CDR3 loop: CASSLGQLMGTEAFF. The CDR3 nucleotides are TGCGCCAGCAGCTTGGGCCAACTTATGGGAACTGAAGCTTTCTTT. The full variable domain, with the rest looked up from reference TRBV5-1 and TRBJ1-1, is KAGVTQTPRYLIKTRGQQVTLSCSPISGHRSVSWYQQTPGQGLQFLFEYFSETQRNKGNFPGRFSGRQFSNSRSEMNVSTLELGDSALYLCASSLGQLMGTEAFFGQGTRLTVV.

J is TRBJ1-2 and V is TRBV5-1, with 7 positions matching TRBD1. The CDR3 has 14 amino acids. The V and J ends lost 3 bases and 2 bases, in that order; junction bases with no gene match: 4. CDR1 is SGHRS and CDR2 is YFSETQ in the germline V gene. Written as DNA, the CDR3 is TGCGCCAGCAGCTCTCCAGGGGGAAACTATGGCTACACCTTC. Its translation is CASSSPGGNYGYTF.

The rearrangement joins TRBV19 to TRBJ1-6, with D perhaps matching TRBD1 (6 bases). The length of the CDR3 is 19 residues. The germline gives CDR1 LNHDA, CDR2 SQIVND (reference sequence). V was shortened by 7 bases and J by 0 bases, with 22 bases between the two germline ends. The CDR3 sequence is CASNRGAGETSSYNSPLHF. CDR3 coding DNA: TGTGCCAGTAACCGAGGGGCAGGGGAGACAAGCTCCTATAATTCACCCCTCCACTTT. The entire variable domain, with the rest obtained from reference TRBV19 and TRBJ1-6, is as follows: DGGITQSPKYLFRKEGQNVTLSCEQNLNHDAMYWYRQDPGQGLRLIYYSQIVNDFQKGDIAEGYSVSREKKESFPLTVTSAQKNPTAFYLCASNRGAGETSSYNSPLHFGNGTRLTVT.

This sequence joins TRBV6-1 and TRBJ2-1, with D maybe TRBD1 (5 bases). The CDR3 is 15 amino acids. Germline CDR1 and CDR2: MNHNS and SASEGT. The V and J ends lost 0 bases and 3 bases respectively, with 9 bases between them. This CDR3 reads CASSEARRVYNEQFF. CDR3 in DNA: TGTGCCAGCAGTGAAGCACGCAGGGTCTACAATGAGCAGTTCTTC.

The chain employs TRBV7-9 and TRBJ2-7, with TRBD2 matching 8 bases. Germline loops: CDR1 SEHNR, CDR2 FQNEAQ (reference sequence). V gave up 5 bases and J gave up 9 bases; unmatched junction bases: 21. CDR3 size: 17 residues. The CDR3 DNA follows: TGTGCCAGCAGCCAATCGGCGAGCGGGGGATCTAGCCGCGGGCAGTACTTC. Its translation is CASSQSASGGSSRGQYF. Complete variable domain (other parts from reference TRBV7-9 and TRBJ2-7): DTGVSQNPRHKITKRGQNVTFRCDPISEHNRLYWYRQTLGQGPEFLTYFQNEAQLEKSRLLSDRFSAERPKGSFSTLEIQRTEQGDSAMYLCASSQSASGGSSRGQYFGPGTRLTVT.

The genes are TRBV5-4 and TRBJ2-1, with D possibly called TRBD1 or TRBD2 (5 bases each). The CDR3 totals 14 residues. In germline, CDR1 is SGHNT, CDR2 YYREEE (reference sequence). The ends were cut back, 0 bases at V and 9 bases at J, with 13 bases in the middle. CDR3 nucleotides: TGTGCCAGCAGCTTGGGAGGGGCCTCGGGTGAGCAGTTCTTC. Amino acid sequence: CASSLGGASGEQFF. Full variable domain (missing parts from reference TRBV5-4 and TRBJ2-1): ETGVTQSPTHLIKTRGQQVTLRCSSQSGHNTVSWYQQALGQGPQFIFQYYREEENGRGNFPPRFSGLQFPNYSSELNVNALELDDSALYLCASSLGGASGEQFFGPGTRLTVL.

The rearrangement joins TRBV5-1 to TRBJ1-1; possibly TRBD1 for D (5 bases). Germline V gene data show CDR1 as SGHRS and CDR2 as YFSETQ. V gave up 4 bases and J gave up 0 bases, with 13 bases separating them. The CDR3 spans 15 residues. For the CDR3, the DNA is TGCGCCAGCAGCCAATCAGGGATTATGAACACTGAAGCTTTCTTT. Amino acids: CASSQSGIMNTEAFF. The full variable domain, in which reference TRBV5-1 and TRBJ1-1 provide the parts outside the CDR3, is KAGVTQTPRYLIKTRGQQVTLSCSPISGHRSVSWYQQTPGQGLQFLFEYFSETQRNKGNFPGRFSGRQFSNSRSEMNVSTLELGDSALYLCASSQSGIMNTEAFFGQGTRLTVV.

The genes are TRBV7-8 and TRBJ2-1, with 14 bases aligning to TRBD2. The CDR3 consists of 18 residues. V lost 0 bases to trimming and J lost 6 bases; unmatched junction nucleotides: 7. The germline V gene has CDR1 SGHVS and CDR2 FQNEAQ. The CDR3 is CASSLAIGLAGGSNEQFF. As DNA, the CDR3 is TGTGCCAGCAGCTTAGCTATTGGACTAGCGGGAGGTTCCAATGAGCAGTTCTTC. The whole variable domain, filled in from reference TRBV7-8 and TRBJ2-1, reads GAGVSQSPRYKVAKRGQDVALRCDPISGHVSLFWYQQALGQGPEFLTYFQNEAQLDKSGLPSDRFFAERPEGSVSTLKIQRTQQEDSAVYLCASSLAIGLAGGSNEQFFGPGTRLTVL.

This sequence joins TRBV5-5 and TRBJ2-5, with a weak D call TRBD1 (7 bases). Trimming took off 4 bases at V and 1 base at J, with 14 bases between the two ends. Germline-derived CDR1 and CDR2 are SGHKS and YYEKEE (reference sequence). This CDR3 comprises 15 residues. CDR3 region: CASSGGTALQETQYF. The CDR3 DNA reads TGTGCCAGCAGCGGGGGGACAGCGCTCCAAGAGACCCAGTACTTC.

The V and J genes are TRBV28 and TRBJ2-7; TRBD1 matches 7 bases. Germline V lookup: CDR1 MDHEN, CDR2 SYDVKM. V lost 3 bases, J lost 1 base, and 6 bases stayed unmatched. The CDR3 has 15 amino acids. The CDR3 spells CASSFARTGSYEQYF. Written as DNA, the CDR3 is TGTGCCAGCAGTTTTGCCAGGACAGGATCCTACGAGCAGTACTTC.

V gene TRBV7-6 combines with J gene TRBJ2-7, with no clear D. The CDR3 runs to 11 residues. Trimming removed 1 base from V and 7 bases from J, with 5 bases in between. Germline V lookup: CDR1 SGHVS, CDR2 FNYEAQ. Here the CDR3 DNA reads TGTGCCAGCAGCTTAGATCGGGAGCAGTACTTC. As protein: CASSLDREQYF.